A single sample gave rise to the 5 T cell receptor beta chains below, sequenced in a study of T cell repertoires in cytomegalovirus infection (dated by TCRdb to the late 2010s). Sequencing was performed on an Illumina HiSeq 1500. In-frame beta chains were kept once TCRdb had trimmed the public reads at Q25 with fastp and called clones with MiXCR. Records with the same CDR3 protein are collapsed into one entry carrying the most frequent genes and DNA. The sample includes around 280,000 distinct CDR3 sequences, with around 9.1% observed a single time. The top ten clonotypes cover around 2.5% of the sample. Sequencing was performed on PBMCs. Source of these receptors: a human donor in good health (CMV status not recorded). Some clones in this sample may be carry-over from other donors' samples.

This clonotype was seen repeatedly, ten times or more. The V and J genes are TRBV25-1 and TRBJ2-7; TRBD2 aligns across 11 bases. The CDR3 runs to 21 residues. Trimming removed 8 bases from V and 3 bases from J; junction bases left unmatched: 27. In germline, CDR1 is MGHDK, CDR2 SYGVNS. Here the CDR3 reads CASVGTARGTSGQRFRYEQYF. CDR3 DNA: TGTGCCAGCGTGGGGACAGCTCGAGGGACTAGCGGCCAGAGGTTCCGCTACGAGCAGTACTTC.

This clonotype was observed at least ten times. The chain recombines TRBV7-9 with TRBJ1-1, with D maybe TRBD1 (5 bases). This CDR3 is built from 16 residues. Germline V CDR1 and CDR2: SEHNR, FQNEAQ (reference sequence). With 4 bases removed from V and 1 base from J, the gap between germline ends came to 16 bases. The CDR3 DNA sequence: TGTGCCAGCAGCTCCCCAGGGACCGGCCCGAACACTGAAGCTTTCTTT. It yields the protein CASSSPGTGPNTEAFF.

This clonotype appeared many times. The V and J genes are TRBV7-8 and TRBJ2-1; D call uncertain. V lost 5 bases, J lost 6 bases, and 8 bases lay in between. The CDR3 extends over 12 amino acids. Germline lookup yields CDR1 SGHVS and CDR2 FQNEAQ. DNA of the CDR3: TGTGCCAGCAGCCCCTCTCGCAATGAGCAGTTCTTC. Protein product: CASSPSRNEQFF.

By sample fraction, this clonotype is medium-sized (0.01 to 0.1%). V and J are TRBV7-2 and TRBJ2-4, with D maybe TRBD2 (6 bases). Germline CDR1 and CDR2: SGHTA and FQGNSA. The CDR3 has 15 amino acids. The V gene lost 8 bases and the J gene lost 3 bases, with 17 bases spanning the gap. CDR3 coding DNA: TGTGCCAGCGCCTTCCAGCGGGCTAGCAAAAACATTCAGTACTTC. It encodes CASAFQRASKNIQYF.

This clonotype came up a few times. This chain links TRBV20-1 with TRBJ2-3; 8 nucleotides agree with TRBD2. In germline, CDR1 is DFQATT, CDR2 SNEGSKA (reference sequence). This CDR3 comprises 13 residues. V was clipped by 6 bases and J by 4 bases; unmatched bases: 6. The DNA for the CDR3 is TGCAGTGCCCCACGGGGGGGCTCAGATACGCAGTATTTT. Amino acid sequence: CSAPRGGSDTQYF.